The rows below give T cell receptor beta chains drawn from one sample of a study of T cell changes during pregnancy in multiple sclerosis. The table came from immunoSEQ multiplex PCR; TCRdb's copy has only in-frame clones and leaves some out. Among about 40,000 clones, about 89% were seen once, and the ten largest hold roughly 0.5%. The starting material was CD4+ T cells from peripheral blood mononuclear cells, obtained in the first trimester of pregnancy. The receptors shown here come from a female donor with multiple sclerosis, enrolled in a pregnancy study. Both conserved end residues are part of each CDR3. Each record gives: CDR3 DNA, CDR3 protein, D gene, V gene, clone size, J gene. D genes are given only for firm matches. The listing skips clone size in some rows; elsewhere it reads once, few, many or a size class.

TGTGCCAGCAGCCGGCAGGGGAAAACCGAGGGAGTCACCTTC	CASSRQGKTEGVTF	NA	TRBV7-2	NA	TRBJ1-2
TGTGCCAGCAGCTTAGCGGGGGGCCAAGAGACCCAGTACTTC	CASSLAGGQETQYF	NA	TRBV7-2	NA	TRBJ2-5
TGTGCCAGCAGCACCCTAACAGGAATCAACTATGGCTACACCTTC	CASSTLTGINYGYTF	NA	TRBV11-2	NA	TRBJ1-2
TGTGCCAGCAGCCCATACTCGACAGGGGGCTTCGGAGCTTTCTTT	CASSPYSTGGFGAFF	TRBD1	TRBV5-8	once	TRBJ1-1
TGTGCCAGCTCTCTCAGCGGGAGTGCCAAAAACATTCAGTACTTC	CASSLSGSAKNIQYF	TRBD2	TRBV18	NA	TRBJ2-4
TGTGCCAGCAGCGGACCAGGGGTGGTGCAAAACACCATATATTTT	CASSGPGVVQNTIYF	NA	TRBV9	NA	TRBJ1-3
TGTGCCAGCAAAATATACAGGGTTGACGAGCAGTACTTC	CASKIYRVDEQYF	NA	TRBV11-2	NA	TRBJ2-7
TGTGCCAGCAGTTACTCCGTGGGCTCCAGGGGAGATACGCAGTATTTT	CASSYSVGSRGDTQYF	NA	TRBV6-5	NA	TRBJ2-3
TGTGCCAGTAGTATCCCAGGTTATAGCAATCAGCCCCAGCATTTT	CASSIPGYSNQPQHF	NA	TRBV19	NA	TRBJ1-5
TGTGCCAGCAGCCAGCGGGGGGTAAATGAAAAACTGTTTTTT	CASSQRGVNEKLFF	NA	TRBV14	NA	TRBJ1-4
TGTGCCAGCACCCTACAGGGAATGGGCACAGATACGCAGTATTTT	CASTLQGMGTDTQYF	NA	TRBV6-5	NA	TRBJ2-3
TGTGCCAGCAGCTTAGATCAGAGCCGGGGTGAGCAGTTCTTC	CASSLDQSRGEQFF	NA	TRBV11-2	NA	TRBJ2-1
TGTGCCAGCAGCCAAGACCAGGACACCCGGTATGGCTACACCTTC	CASSQDQDTRYGYTF	NA	TRBV4-2	few	TRBJ1-2
TGTGCCAGCAGTTACGGGACTACCTCCTACGAGCAGTACTTC	CASSYGTTSYEQYF	TRBD2	TRBV6-5	NA	TRBJ2-7
TGTGCCAGCAGTTACCGCCGGGACAGGGTCACTGAAGCTTTCTTT	CASSYRRDRVTEAFF	TRBD1	TRBV6-5	NA	TRBJ1-1